Presented here are 11 T cell receptor beta chains from one specimen sequenced in a study of T cell responses to AZD1222 COVID-19 vaccine. The repertoire was sequenced with immunoSEQ multiplex PCR; TCRdb's copy has only in-frame clones and lacks some. The table has over 100,000 clones, approximately 91% seen once; the top ten hold roughly 20%. Sequences were derived from peripheral blood, sampled on day 0 of AZD1222 vaccination. These receptors all come from an adult in good health.

This clone occurred once. This chain links TRBV11-2 with TRBJ2-7; 10 bases map to TRBD1. This CDR3 contains 15 residues. V shed 3 bases, J shed 0 bases, and the junction held 2 bases outside the gene matches. Germline V gives CDR1 SGHAT, CDR2 FQNNGV. CDR3 DNA: TGTGCCAGCAGCTTGGGACAGGGGAGCTCCTACGAGCAGTACTTC. As protein: CASSLGQGSSYEQYF.

This clone appeared a single time. V is TRBV3-1 (or the pseudogene TRBV3-2) and J is TRBJ1-3; unclear D gene. The CDR3 spans 15 residues. CDR1 and CDR2 from the germline V gene are LGHDT and YNNKEL (reference sequence). V was cut by 1 base and J by 0 bases, with 7 bases left in between. Written as DNA, the CDR3 is TGTGCCAGCAGCCAAGTTCGGTTCTCTGGAAACACCATATATTTT. The encoded protein is CASSQVRFSGNTIYF.

This clone has a single count. The V call is TRBV11-2, the J call TRBJ1-2; no clear D. The CDR3 consists of 14 residues. Trimming took off 4 bases at V and 8 bases at J, with 17 bases between the two ends. Per germline, CDR1 SGHAT and CDR2 FQNNGV. In nucleotides, the CDR3 is TGTGCCAGCAGCTCTGGTGCCGGGCTGGAAGGCTACACCTTC. This encodes CASSSGAGLEGYTF.

The CDR3 DNA reads TGTGCCAGCAGCCAGCTGGTCGTCTCGTACAGAAACTCCTACAATGAGCAGTTCTTC. Translation: CASSQLVVSYRNSYNEQFF. V gene TRBV14 combines with J gene TRBJ2-1; D not resolved. The CDR3 runs to 19 residues. The ends were cut back, 3 bases at V and 0 bases at J, with 21 bases in the middle. Germline loops: CDR1 SGHDN, CDR2 FVKESK.

This chain links TRBV12-3 or TRBV12-4 with TRBJ1-2; D gene ambiguous. Trimming pared 6 bases from V and 8 bases from J, leaving 16 bases between. This CDR3 is 13 amino acids long. DNA of the CDR3: TGTGCCAGCAGCCCCGCCAGAGCAGGAGGCTACACCTTC. It translates to CASSPARAGGYTF.

The gene calls are TRBV5-1 and TRBJ2-3, with D unclear. Between the trimmed V and J ends, which lost 1 base and 3 bases, there was a span of 9 bases. Germline assignment: CDR1 SGHRS and CDR2 YFSETQ. The CDR3 covers 14 residues. Here the CDR3 reads CASSLNRRTDTQYF. The CDR3 bases are TGCGCCAGCAGCTTGAATCGGCGGACAGATACGCAGTATTTT.

The V call is TRBV9, the J call TRBJ2-5; a possible D gene is TRBD1 (5 bases). The CDR3 has 15 amino acids. Trimming cost V 4 bases and J 0 bases, with 13 bases left between them. Germline values: CDR1 SGDLS, CDR2 YYNGEE. CDR3 amino acids: CASSTLGADQETQYF. The CDR3 coding sequence is TGTGCCAGCAGCACCTTAGGGGCGGACCAAGAGACCCAGTACTTC.

The chain employs TRBV12-3 or TRBV12-4 and TRBJ1-1; 10 bases fit TRBD1. This CDR3 region has 13 residues. The V gene end was trimmed by 6 bases and the J gene end by 4 bases; junction bases not matched to a gene: 2. The CDR3 DNA sequence: TGTGCCAGCAGGGGGACAGGGGCCACTGAAGCTTTCTTT. Its translation is CASRGTGATEAFF.

The chain is built from TRBV5-1 and TRBJ2-1, with 8 bases aligning to TRBD1. The V gene's germline CDR1 is SGHRS and CDR2 YFSETQ. The CDR3 totals 14 residues. After removal of 3 bases from V and 9 bases from J, the junction contained 8 bases not matched to a gene. The CDR3 coding sequence is TGCGCCAGCAGCTGGAAGGGACAGGAGGGTGAGCAGTTCTTC. It codes for CASSWKGQEGEQFF.

The CDR3 loop reads CASSYRDSSYEQYF. DNA of the CDR3: TGTGCCAGCAGTTACCGGGACAGCTCCTACGAGCAGTACTTC. The chain employs TRBV2 and TRBJ2-7; TRBD1 matches at 7 bases. The germline gives CDR1 SNHLY, CDR2 FYNNEI. CDR3 length: 14 amino acids. The V and J ends lost 5 bases and 0 bases, in that order; junction bases with no gene match: 4.

The V call is TRBV2, the J call TRBJ1-6; D not resolved. This CDR3 spans 16 amino acids. Germline-derived CDR1 and CDR2 are SNHLY and FYNNEI. V was cut by 3 bases and J by 4 bases, with 13 bases left in between. CDR3 sequence reads: CASSDGRREYNSPLHF. In nucleotides, the CDR3 is TGTGCCAGCAGTGATGGTAGGAGGGAGTATAATTCACCCCTCCACTTT.